This T cell receptor beta chain was profiled in a study of T cells in Graves' hyperthyroidism and ophthalmopathy. Fresh peripheral blood, around 9.3 ml, was the source of the PBMCs. Amplified regions were TCR beta CDR3 sequences from RNA transcripts. The HTBI primer set drove a first-round RT-PCR of the TCR CDR3. TCRdb re-called the multiplex PCR reads through MiXCR, storing one row per CDR3 protein. The table has around 300,000 distinct CDR3 sequences, 15% to 20% seen once. This TCR was recovered from a man aged 45-60 years with Graves' ophthalmopathy. Sequencing was carried out using blood.

The CDR3 DNA sequence: TGTGCCACATCGGGACAGCGAGCTAACTATGGCTACACCTTC. It encodes CATSGQRANYGYTF. The chain has TRBV6-2 or TRBV6-3 and TRBJ1-2; the match to TRBD1 covers 7 bases. This CDR3 has 14 amino acids. Germline trimming cut 10 bases from V and 0 bases from J; bases unmatched to any gene: 8. The germline V gene encodes CDR1 MNHEY and CDR2 SVGEGT.